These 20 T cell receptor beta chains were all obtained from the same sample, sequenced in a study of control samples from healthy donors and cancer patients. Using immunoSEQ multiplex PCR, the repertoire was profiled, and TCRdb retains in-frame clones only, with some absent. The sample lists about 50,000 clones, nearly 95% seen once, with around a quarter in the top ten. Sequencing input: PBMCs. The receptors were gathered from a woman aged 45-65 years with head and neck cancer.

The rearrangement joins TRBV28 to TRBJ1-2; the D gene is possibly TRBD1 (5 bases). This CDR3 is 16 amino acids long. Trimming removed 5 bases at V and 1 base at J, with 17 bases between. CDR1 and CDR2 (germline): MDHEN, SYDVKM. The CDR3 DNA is TGTGCCAGCAGTGACGCCCCCGGGACGTTTAACTATGGCTACACCTTC. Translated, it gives CASSDAPGTFNYGYTF.

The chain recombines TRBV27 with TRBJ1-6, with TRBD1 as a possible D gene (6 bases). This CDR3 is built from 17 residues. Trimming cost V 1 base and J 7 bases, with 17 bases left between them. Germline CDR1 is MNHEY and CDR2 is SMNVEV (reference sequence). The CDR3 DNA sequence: TGTGCCAGCAGTTTATTTTCCGGGGGGCCGGAGAATTCACCCCTCCACTTT. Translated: CASSLFSGGPENSPLHF.

The CDR3 DNA is TGCAGCGGCTGTACAGGGAGCTCCTACGAGCAGTACTTC. This encodes CSGCTGSSYEQYF. The chain joins TRBV29-1 to TRBJ2-7; possible D gene TRBD1, 6 bases. The CDR3 consists of 13 residues. Trimming removed 7 bases at V and 0 bases at J, with 13 bases between. The germline gives CDR1 SQVTM, CDR2 ANQGSEA.

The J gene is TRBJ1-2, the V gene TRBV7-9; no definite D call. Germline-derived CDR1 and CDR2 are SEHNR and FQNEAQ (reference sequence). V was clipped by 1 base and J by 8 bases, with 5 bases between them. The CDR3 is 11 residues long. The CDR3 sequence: CASSLEGGYTF. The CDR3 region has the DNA TGTGCCAGCAGCTTAGAGGGAGGCTACACCTTC.

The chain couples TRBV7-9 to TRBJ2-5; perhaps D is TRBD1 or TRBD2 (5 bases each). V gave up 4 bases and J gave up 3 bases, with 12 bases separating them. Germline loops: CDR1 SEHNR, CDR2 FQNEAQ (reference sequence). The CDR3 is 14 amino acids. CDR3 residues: CASSSAGTEETQYF. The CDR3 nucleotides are TGTGCCAGCAGCTCTGCCGGGACGGAAGAGACCCAGTACTTC.

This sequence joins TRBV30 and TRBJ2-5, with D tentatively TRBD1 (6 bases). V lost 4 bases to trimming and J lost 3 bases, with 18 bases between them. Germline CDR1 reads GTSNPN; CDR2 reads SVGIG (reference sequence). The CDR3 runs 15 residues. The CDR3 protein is CAWNQGRRKEETQYF. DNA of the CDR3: TGTGCCTGGAACCAGGGGAGACGAAAAGAAGAGACCCAGTACTTC.

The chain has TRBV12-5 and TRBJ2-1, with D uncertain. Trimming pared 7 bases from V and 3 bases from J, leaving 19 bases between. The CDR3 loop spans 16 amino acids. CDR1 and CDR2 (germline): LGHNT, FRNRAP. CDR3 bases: TGTGCTAGTGCCTCACCTTTTCCCGTCTACTACAATGAGCAGTTCTTC. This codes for CASASPFPVYYNEQFF. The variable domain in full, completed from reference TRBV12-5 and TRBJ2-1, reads DARVTQTPRHKVTEMGQEVTMRCQPILGHNTVFWYRQTMMQGLELLAYFRNRAPLDDSGMPKDRFSAEMPDATLATLKIQPSEPRDSAVYFCASASPFPVYYNEQFFGPGTRLTVL.

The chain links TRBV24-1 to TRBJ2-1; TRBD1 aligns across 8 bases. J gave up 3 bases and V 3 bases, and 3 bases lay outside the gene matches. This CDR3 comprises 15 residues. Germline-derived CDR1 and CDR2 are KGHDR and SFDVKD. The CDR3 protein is CATSDRGQGYNEQFF. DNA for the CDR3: TGTGCCACCAGTGATCGAGGACAGGGCTACAATGAGCAGTTCTTC.

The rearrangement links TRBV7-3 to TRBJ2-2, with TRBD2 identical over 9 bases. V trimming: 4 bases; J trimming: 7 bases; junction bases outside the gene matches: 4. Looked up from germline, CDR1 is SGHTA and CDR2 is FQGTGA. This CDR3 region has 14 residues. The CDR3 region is CASSSGGGDGELFF. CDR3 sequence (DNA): TGTGCCAGCAGCTCCGGCGGGGGGGACGGGGAGCTGTTTTTT.

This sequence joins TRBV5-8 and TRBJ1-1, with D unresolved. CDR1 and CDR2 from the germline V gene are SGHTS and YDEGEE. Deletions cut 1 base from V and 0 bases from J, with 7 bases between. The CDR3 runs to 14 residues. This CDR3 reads CASSLSEMNTEAFF. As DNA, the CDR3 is TGTGCCAGCAGCTTGAGTGAAATGAACACTGAAGCTTTCTTT.

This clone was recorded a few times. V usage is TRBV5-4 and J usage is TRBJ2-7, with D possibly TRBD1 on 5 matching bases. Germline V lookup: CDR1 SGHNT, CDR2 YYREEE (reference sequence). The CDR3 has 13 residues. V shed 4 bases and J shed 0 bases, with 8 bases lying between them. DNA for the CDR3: TGTGCCAGCAGCCCCCAGGGCTCCTACGAGCAGTACTTC. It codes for CASSPQGSYEQYF. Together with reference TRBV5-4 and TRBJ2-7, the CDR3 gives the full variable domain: ETGVTQSPTHLIKTRGQQVTLRCSSQSGHNTVSWYQQALGQGPQFIFQYYREEENGRGNFPPRFSGLQFPNYSSELNVNALELDDSALYLCASSPQGSYEQYFGPGTRLTVT.

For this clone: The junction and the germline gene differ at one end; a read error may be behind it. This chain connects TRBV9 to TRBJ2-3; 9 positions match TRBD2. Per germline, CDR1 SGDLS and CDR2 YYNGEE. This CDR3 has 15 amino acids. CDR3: CASNVAGADTDTQYF. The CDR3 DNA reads TGTGCCAGCAACGTAGCGGGGGCGGACACAGATACGCAGTATTTT.

In DNA form, the CDR3 reads TGTGCCAGCAGCGTAGGGATTAGCCCCACAGATACGCAGTATTTT. It is translated as CASSVGISPTDTQYF. The gene calls are TRBV9 and TRBJ2-3; no reliable D call. Per germline, CDR1 SGDLS and CDR2 YYNGEE. V was cut by 0 bases and J by 2 bases, with 10 bases left in between. The CDR3 consists of 15 residues.

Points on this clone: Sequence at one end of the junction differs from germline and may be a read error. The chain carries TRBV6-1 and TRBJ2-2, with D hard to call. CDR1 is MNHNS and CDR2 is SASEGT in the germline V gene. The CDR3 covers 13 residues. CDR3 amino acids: CASNEQSTGELFF. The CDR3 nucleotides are TGTGCCAGCAATGAACAGAGCACCGGGGAGCTGTTTTTT.

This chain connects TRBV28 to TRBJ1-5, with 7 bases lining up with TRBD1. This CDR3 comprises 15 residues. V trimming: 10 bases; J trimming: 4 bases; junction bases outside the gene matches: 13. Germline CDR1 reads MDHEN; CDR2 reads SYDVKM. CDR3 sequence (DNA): TGTGCCACCGCCACCGGGTCCAGGGGGAATCAGCCCCAGCATTTT. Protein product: CATATGSRGNQPQHF.

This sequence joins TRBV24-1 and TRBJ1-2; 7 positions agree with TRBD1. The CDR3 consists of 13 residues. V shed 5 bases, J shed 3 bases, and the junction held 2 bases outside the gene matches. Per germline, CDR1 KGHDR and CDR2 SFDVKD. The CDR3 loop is CATSGGQDYGYTF. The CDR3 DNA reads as TGTGCCACCAGTGGAGGACAGGACTATGGCTACACCTTC.

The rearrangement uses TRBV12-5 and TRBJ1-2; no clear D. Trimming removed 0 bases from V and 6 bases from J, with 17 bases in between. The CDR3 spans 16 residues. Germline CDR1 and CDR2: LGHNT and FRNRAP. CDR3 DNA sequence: TGTGCTAGTGGTTTGGTAAAGGTGGACGGCTCTCATGGCTACACCTTC. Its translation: CASGLVKVDGSHGYTF.

CDR3 in DNA: TGTGCCAGCAGCTTGGGGACGTTCAGCTCCTACGAGCAGTACTTC. Protein: CASSLGTFSSYEQYF. The genes are TRBV7-9 and TRBJ2-7; D possibly matches TRBD1 or TRBD2 (5 bases each). The CDR3 has 15 residues. V was pared by 3 bases and J by 0 bases, with 12 bases between. Germline CDR1 reads SEHNR; CDR2 reads FQNEAQ (reference sequence). The variable domain in full, completed from reference TRBV7-9 and TRBJ2-7, reads DTGVSQNPRHKITKRGQNVTFRCDPISEHNRLYWYRQTLGQGPEFLTYFQNEAQLEKSRLLSDRFSAERPKGSFSTLEIQRTEQGDSAMYLCASSLGTFSSYEQYFGPGTRLTVT.

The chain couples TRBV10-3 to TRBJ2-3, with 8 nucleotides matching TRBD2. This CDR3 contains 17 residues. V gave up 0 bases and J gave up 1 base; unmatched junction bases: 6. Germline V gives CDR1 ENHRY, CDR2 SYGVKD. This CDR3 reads CAISESKSGSGTDTQYF. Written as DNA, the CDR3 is TGTGCCATCAGTGAGTCCAAAAGCGGGAGTGGCACAGATACGCAGTATTTT.

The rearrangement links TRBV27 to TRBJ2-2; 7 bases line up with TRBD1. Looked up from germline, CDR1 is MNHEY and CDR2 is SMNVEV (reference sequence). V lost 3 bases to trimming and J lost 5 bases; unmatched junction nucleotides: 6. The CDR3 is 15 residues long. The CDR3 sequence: CASSLGQGVTGELFF. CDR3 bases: TGTGCCAGCAGTTTGGGGCAGGGGGTTACCGGGGAGCTGTTTTTT.